This TCR beta chain was obtained from a study of somatic reversion in DOCK8 deficiency (dated by TCRdb to about 2020). Turning to the overall study: T cell receptor beta repertoires were compared among DOCK8-deficient patients, DOCK8-revertant patients and healthy volunteers. The study investigated how somatic reversion of pathogenic DOCK8 variants alters lymphocyte differentiation and function in DOCK8 deficiency. The DOCK8-deficient patients included in the study had already been reported in previous work.

The full study reports these points: The methods did not state, for each individual sample, whether the source material was whole blood or PBMCs.

This clonotype turned up a few times. The specificity of this receptor is unknown. A much more abundant neighbour one base away suggests this may be a read error. Healthy control blood came from volunteer donors supplied by blood services in Australia and France. Genomic DNA for TCR repertoire analysis was extracted from either whole blood samples or PBMCs. The protocol used for the library was multiplex PCR. TRB libraries were generated by one-step amplicon PCR from about 100 ng genomic DNA using EuroClonality-NGS primers. TRB amplicons were sequenced on Illumina MiSeq instruments with 2 x 250 bp version 2 chemistry. Under the source paper's analysis protocol: Primary TRB sequence analysis and V(D)J annotation were performed with IMGT/HighV-QUEST. Once nonfunctional clones had been removed and the data downsampled for comparisons between samples, VDJtools was used to evaluate repertoire diversity and composition. Starting from the raw public reads, TCRdb applied fastp trimming at Q25, assembled clones with MiXCR and retained in-frame beta chains. Entries that share a CDR3 protein sequence are merged under the most common genes and DNA. TCRdb, rather than the study authors, made the V and J calls. The sample profile shows 2,000 to 3,000 distinct CDR3 sequences; under 30% of them were found once. 9.5% of the sample is held by the ten biggest clonotypes.

The sequence was obtained from a human donor in good health. Input material: peripheral blood.

CDR3 protein: CASSLSRTVVEAFF. The nucleotide sequence reads TGTGCCAGCAGCCTCTCTAGGACGGTAGTTGAAGCTTTCTTT. The chain couples TRBV7-9 to TRBJ1-1, with no reliable assignment of the D segment. CDR1 and CDR2, looked up from the germline V gene (reference sequence), are SEHNR and FQNEAQ. Trimming costs V 5 bases and J 7 bases, and their ends lie 17 bases apart. The CDR3 sequence holds 14 residues, the cysteine and phenylalanine included. The kept DNA is CDR3 alone, 42 bases in frame from the first base.